This is a list of T cell receptor beta chains from one sample in a study of T-cell reconstitution after alpha-beta-depleted transplantation in children. TCRdb ran MiXCR on the PCR reads and lists one entry per CDR3 protein. The profile shows hundreds of thousands of distinct CDR3 sequences, about an eighth of them singletons. The material sequenced was PBMCs, mostly from graft donor cells, taken 360 days after TCRalphabeta/CD19-depleted stem cell transplant. These receptors came from a male patient between 10 and 17 years old who had a stem cell transplant for acute myeloid leukemia, so the T cells may come from the graft donor. The CDR3 runs from the conserved cysteine through the conserved F or W. The D gene is left open where the match is weak. Not all rows give a size; the values are once, few, many and, for expanded clones, a class.

>TRBJ2-7|many|TRBD1|TRBV20-1
TGCAGTGCCTTGGGGACAGGCGAGGAGCAGTACTTC
CSALGTGEEQYF
>TRBJ2-3|NA|NA|TRBV3-1
TGTGCCAGCAGCAGGGGGTTCACAGATACGCAGTATTTT
CASSRGFTDTQYF
>TRBJ2-1|few|NA|TRBV30
TGTGCCCAGTCCCCCGGTAGCTCCTACAATGAGCAGTTCTTC
CAQSPGSSYNEQFF
>TRBJ2-1|few|NA|TRBV12-3/TRBV12-4
TGTGCCACCGGCGCCACAGAGGACAATGAGCAGTTCTTC
CATGATEDNEQFF
>TRBJ1-2|NA|TRBD1|TRBV12-3/TRBV12-4
TGTGCCAGCAGTTCGCCACAGGGGAGTAGGGATGGCTACACCTTC
CASSSPQGSRDGYTF
>TRBJ1-6|NA|NA|TRBV7-3
TGTGCCAGCAGCCTACTGGGGGGACCCCTCCACTTT
CASSLLGGPLHF
>TRBJ2-5|few|NA|TRBV4-3
TGCGCCAGCAGCCAAGTGGTCAGTTGGACCGAGACCCAGTACTTC
CASSQVVSWTETQYF
>TRBJ2-3|many|NA|TRBV6-2/TRBV6-3
TGTGCCAGCAGTTACTCGTGGCAAAAAGGGGATACGCAGTATTTT
CASSYSWQKGDTQYF
>TRBJ1-4|NA|NA|TRBV20-1
TGCAGTGCCCGCACGCAGGTCTGGGATGAAAAACTGTTTTTT
CSARTQVWDEKLFF
>TRBJ1-2|few|TRBD1|TRBV28
TGTGCCAGCAGTTCGAGGGGGCGCTATGGCTACACCTTC
CASSSRGRYGYTF
>TRBJ2-3|NA|TRBD2|TRBV12-3/TRBV12-4
TGTGCCAGCAAACTAGCGGGAGGGCCTGGAGATACGCAGTATTTT
CASKLAGGPGDTQYF
>TRBJ2-3|many|NA|TRBV3-1
TGTGCCAGCAGCTTCACTAGCGATACGCAGTATTTT
CASSFTSDTQYF
>TRBJ2-7|few|NA|TRBV21-1
TGTGCCAGCAGCGACCCCGGCCGAGGCGGCTCCTACGAGCAGTACTTC
CASSDPGRGGSYEQYF
>TRBJ2-1|NA|TRBD2|TRBV27
TGTGCCAGCAGACCGGGACTAGCGGGAGGGAATGAGCAGTTCTTC
CASRPGLAGGNEQFF
>TRBJ2-1|few|TRBD2|TRBV11-3
TGTGCCAGCAGCTTAGAAGCGGGAGGGCCCTATGAGCAGTTCTTC
CASSLEAGGPYEQFF
>TRBJ2-5|few|NA|TRBV12-3/TRBV12-4
TGTGCCAGCAGTCCCAGAGGATGGCGAGAGACCCAGTACTTC
CASSPRGWRETQYF
>TRBJ2-7|once|NA|TRBV6-2/TRBV6-3
TGTGCCAGCAAGTCTTTCTCCTACGAGCAGTACTTC
CASKSFSYEQYF
>TRBJ2-5|NA|NA|TRBV11-2
TGTGCCAGCAGCTTAATTGGTGGGCTGAGCCAAGAGACCCAGTACTTC
CASSLIGGLSQETQYF
>TRBJ1-4|NA|NA|TRBV6-2/TRBV6-3
TGTGCCAGCAGTTTCCTCCGATCTGCAACTAATGAAAAACTGTTTTTT
CASSFLRSATNEKLFF
>TRBJ1-2|NA|TRBD1|TRBV20-1
TGCAGTGCTAGAAGTGCCGGGACAGTATATGGCTACACCTTC
CSARSAGTVYGYTF
>TRBJ2-7|few|NA|TRBV6-2/TRBV6-3
TGTGCCAGCCAGTTGACGCACAGCCTATCCTACGAGCAGTACTTC
CASQLTHSLSYEQYF
>TRBJ2-5|few|NA|TRBV5-1
TGCGCCAGCAGCTTATACGGAATCCAAGAGACCCAGTACTTC
CASSLYGIQETQYF
>TRBJ2-2|few|TRBD1|TRBV12-3/TRBV12-4
TGTGCCACTACGGGACAGGGGGGAACCGGGGAGCTGTTTTTT
CATTGQGGTGELFF
>TRBJ2-3|medium-sized|NA|TRBV12-3/TRBV12-4
TGTGCCAGCAGTTTGGTAGCGGGCACAGATACGCAGTATTTT
CASSLVAGTDTQYF
>TRBJ1-2|few|TRBD1|TRBV28
TGTGCCATTTCCGAGACACAGGGGGATTATGGCTACACCTTC
CAISETQGDYGYTF
>TRBJ1-3|few|NA|TRBV7-9
TGTGCCAGCAGCTACGGGACATCCCTCTCTGGAAACACCATATATTTT
CASSYGTSLSGNTIYF
>TRBJ2-7|once|TRBD2|TRBV23-1
TGCGCCAGCAGTCAATCTGAGCGGGACCCCACGTTC
CASSQSERDPTF
>TRBJ1-1|NA|NA|TRBV20-1
TGCAGTGCTAGTCGGGTTGGACCGGGATCCACTGAAGCTTTCTTT
CSASRVGPGSTEAFF
>TRBJ2-1|NA|TRBD2|TRBV27
TGTGCCAGCAGTTTACCGGGACTACCGGTGTATGAGCAGTTCTTC
CASSLPGLPVYEQFF
>TRBJ2-7|NA|NA|TRBV11-3
TGTGCCAGCAGCCCGAGGGGGGGGCGCGTCAACGAGCAGTACTTC
CASSPRGGRVNEQYF
>TRBJ2-1|few|TRBD1|TRBV28
TGTGCCAGCATCCCCGGGACAGCGTACAATGAGCAGTTCTTC
CASIPGTAYNEQFF
>TRBJ2-1|NA|NA|TRBV12-3/TRBV12-4
TGTGCCAGCAGTTTGCTGACATACAATGAGCAGTTCTTC
CASSLLTYNEQFF
>TRBJ2-1|NA|TRBD2|TRBV29-1
TGCAGCGTTGAATCTGGGGGACTAGCTTACAATGAGCAGTTCTTC
CSVESGGLAYNEQFF
>TRBJ2-3|NA|TRBD2|TRBV9
TGTGCCAGCAGCGTACTAGCGGGAGTATACGGGGATACGCAGTATTTT
CASSVLAGVYGDTQYF
>TRBJ2-5|few|TRBD2|TRBV18
TGTGCCACCAGCCCCGCGGGAGGGCCTCGACAAGAGACCCAGTACTTC
CATSPAGGPRQETQYF
>TRBJ1-2|many|NA|TRBV29-1
NA
CSVEWGQGANTF
>TRBJ2-3|many|TRBD2|TRBV28
TGTGCCAGCAGCCCTGGGACTAGCGCGTCCCTCACAGATACGCAGTATTTT
CASSPGTSASLTDTQYF
>TRBJ2-7|NA|TRBD2|TRBV20-1
TGCAGTGCTAGAGCCCTAGCGGGAGCGGCCTACGAGCAGTACTTC
CSARALAGAAYEQYF
>TRBJ2-7|NA|NA|TRBV7-2
TGTGCCAGCAGCGCAGACCAGGTTTCCTACGAGCAGTACTTC
CASSADQVSYEQYF
>TRBJ2-4|many|TRBD1|TRBV5-1
TGCGCCAGCAGCTCGGACAGGGACGAACACATTCAGTACTTC
CASSSDRDEHIQYF
>TRBJ2-5|few|NA|TRBV19
TGTGCCAGTAGTATGAGGTGGGAGACCCAGTACTTC
CASSMRWETQYF
>TRBJ2-1|few|NA|TRBV5-5
TGTGCCAGCAGCTTAGGTAAAGCGCCACCCCACAATGAGCAGTTCTTC
CASSLGKAPPHNEQFF
>TRBJ2-7|NA|NA|TRBV5-6
TGTGCCAGCAGCTCCCCCGGCCAGGGAAGATGGGAGCAGTACTTC
CASSSPGQGRWEQYF